Following are 3 T cell receptor beta chains from one sample sequenced in a study of cytotoxic CD8 clonotypes in ibrutinib-treated CLL. The method was immunoSEQ multiplex PCR; TCRdb's version includes in-frame clones alone and lacks a portion of them. This table holds some 130,000 clones, 70% to 80% found once. The starting material was PBMCs, obtained after 24 months of ibrutinib treatment. These receptors were taken from a human donor with chronic lymphocytic leukemia.

The J gene is TRBJ1-2, the V gene TRBV7-9; tentatively, D is TRBD1 (6 bases). Germline CDR1 and CDR2: SEHNR and FQNEAQ (reference sequence). The V end was cut by 5 bases, the J end by 4 bases, with 23 bases between. The CDR3 length is 17 residues. CDR3 residues: CASSQRTGAGCGYGYTF. DNA of the CDR3: TGTGCCAGCAGCCAGCGTACGGGGGCAGGGTGCGGCTATGGCTACACCTTC.

This rearrangement joins TRBV6-5 to TRBJ2-3, with D unclear. The CDR3 covers 14 residues. Trimming took off 0 bases at V and 1 base at J, with 5 bases between the two ends. Germline CDR1 is MNHEY and CDR2 is SVGAGI. Written as DNA, the CDR3 is TGTGCCAGCAGTTACTCCCTAGGCACAGATACGCAGTATTTT. It specifies CASSYSLGTDTQYF.

The V and J genes are TRBV4-3 and TRBJ2-2, with D possibly being TRBD2 (5 bases). This CDR3 contains 17 residues. CDR1 is LGHNA, CDR2 YSLEER, per germline. The V end was cut by 0 bases, the J end by 5 bases, with 16 bases between. CDR3 in amino acids: CASSQDRVPPGTGELFF. CDR3 nucleotides: TGCGCCAGCAGCCAAGATCGGGTCCCTCCGGGGACCGGGGAGCTGTTTTTT.